This TCR beta chain was obtained from a study of sequential checkpoint blockade in melanoma. Study as a whole: TCRbeta immunosequencing was performed on DNA from approximately 93 pretreatment melanoma tumor samples.

Treatment specified: randomized to nivolumab then ipilimumab (arm A) or the reverse (arm B). The protocol was immunoSEQ multiplex PCR, while the TCRdb copy is restricted to in-frame clones and leaves out a portion. Of hundreds of clones detected, about an eighth appear once; the ten largest clones hold 30% to 40%. The V gene end was trimmed by 4 bases and the J gene end by 7 bases; junction bases not matched to a gene: 7. The CDR3 covers 14 residues. CDR1 is LNHNV and CDR2 is YYDKDF in the germline V gene (reference sequence). The V call is TRBV15, the J call TRBJ2-7, with TRBD2 matching over 10 bases. The source of this sequence is a human donor with melanoma. The sequencing used tumor tissue (inferred from file names), collected from a patient given nivolumab and ipilimumab in sequence. CDR3 nucleotides: TGTGCCACCAGCACTCGGACTAGCGGACGAGAGCAGTACTTC. Its translation: CATSTRTSGREQYF.